Following are 24 T cell receptor beta chains from one sample sequenced in a study of a mutant IDH1 vaccine in newly diagnosed glioma. Sequenced by immunoSEQ multiplex PCR; TCRdb stores in-frame clones only, minus some. The data show roughly 29,000 clones, about 85% seen once. For these TCRs, the target antigens are not known. Time point specified: week 23, last vaccination. Vaccine doses each comprised 300 ug of mutant IDH1 20-mer peptide, with topical imiquimod. Specimen: PBMCs, collected from a glioma patient whose treatment included an IDH1 peptide vaccine. The receptors shown here come from a young woman with glioma.

This clone was seen a handful of times. The rearrangement joins TRBV25-1 to TRBJ1-5; tentatively, D is TRBD1 (6 bases). V shed 7 bases and J shed 3 bases, with 16 bases lying between them. Per germline, CDR1 MGHDK and CDR2 SYGVNS. The CDR3 consists of 15 residues. The CDR3: CASIPRGGINQPQHF. CDR3 sequence (DNA): TGTGCCAGCATCCCCAGGGGAGGGATCAATCAGCCCCAGCATTTT.

The rearrangement joins TRBV7-9 to TRBJ2-1; TRBD1 matches at 9 bases. V shed 2 bases, J shed 8 bases, and the junction held 13 bases outside the gene matches. The CDR3 has 17 amino acids. Germline CDR1 and CDR2: SEHNR and FQNEAQ (reference sequence). CDR3 region: CASSLITPGQGWDEQFF. The CDR3 nucleotides are TGTGCCAGCAGCTTAATTACCCCGGGACAGGGATGGGATGAGCAGTTCTTC.

The chain carries TRBV9 and TRBJ1-5; D gene ambiguous. Germline lookup yields CDR1 SGDLS and CDR2 YYNGEE. This CDR3 has 13 amino acids. The V end lost 3 bases, the J end lost 9 bases, and 13 bases lay between the germline ends. The CDR3, as DNA: TGTGCCAGCAGCGCAGGACGGCGATGGCCCCAGCATTTT. Its protein product is CASSAGRRWPQHF.

This rearrangement joins TRBV30 to TRBJ1-5, with D perhaps matching TRBD1 (5 bases). The V and J ends lost 5 bases and 7 bases respectively, with 12 bases between them. Germline V gene sequence: CDR1 GTSNPN, CDR2 SVGIG (reference sequence). This CDR3 region has 12 residues. The CDR3 sequence: CAWGTIGQPQHF. The CDR3 DNA is TGTGCCTGGGGGACCATCGGGCAGCCCCAGCATTTT.

The chain employs TRBV5-4 and TRBJ1-2; D remains unclear. Germline CDR1 reads SGHNT; CDR2 reads YYREEE (reference sequence). V shed 4 bases and J shed 0 bases, with 13 bases lying between them. CDR3 size: 15 residues. The CDR3 coding sequence is TGTGCCAGCAGCCCCCGACTGGTAGCTAACTATGGCTACACCTTC. Its translation: CASSPRLVANYGYTF.

The gene calls are TRBV14 and TRBJ2-3; D is perhaps TRBD2 (6 bases). This CDR3 is built from 16 residues. V lost 2 bases, J lost 0 bases, and 12 bases lay in between. Germline V gene lookup returns CDR1 SGHDN and CDR2 FVKESK. CDR3 bases: TGTGCCAGCAGCCAAATTGGTCTAGCGAGCACAGATACGCAGTATTTT. It is translated as CASSQIGLASTDTQYF.

The rearrangement joins TRBV19 to TRBJ1-1; D is possibly TRBD1 (5 bases). V lost 1 base and J 4 bases, leaving 10 bases between the germline ends. Germline CDR1 and CDR2: LNHDA and SQIVND (reference sequence). The CDR3 runs 14 residues. CDR3 DNA: TGTGCCAGTAGTATAGGTGGGGGAATCACTGAAGCTTTCTTT. The encoded protein is CASSIGGGITEAFF.

V gene TRBV7-9 combines with J gene TRBJ2-7, with a weak D call TRBD1 (6 bases). The V gene's germline CDR1 is SEHNR and CDR2 FQNEAQ (reference sequence). V was pared by 3 bases and J by 0 bases, with 21 bases between. The length of the CDR3 is 18 residues. The CDR3 sequence: CASSFPALTRQVSYEQYF. CDR3 sequence (DNA): TGTGCCAGCAGCTTCCCGGCCCTTACGAGACAGGTCTCCTACGAGCAGTACTTC.

The chain links TRBV28 to TRBJ1-2; TRBD1 matches at 7 bases. Germline V CDR1 and CDR2: MDHEN, SYDVKM. This CDR3 spans 14 amino acids. V shed 2 bases and J 9 bases; nucleotides not matched to a gene: 9. Here the CDR3 DNA reads TGTGCCAGCAGTTTAGGGGGTCAGGGGGTGCGCTACACCTTC. Translated, it gives CASSLGGQGVRYTF.

On this clone itself: Compared with germline, one end of the junction differs, possibly owing to a read error. The chain couples TRBV7-7 to TRBJ2-7; 8 bases map to TRBD1. Germline V gene data show CDR1 as SSHAT and CDR2 as FNYEAQ (reference sequence). The CDR3 is made up of 14 amino acids. CDR3 loop: CASSYGQGSYEQYF. For the CDR3, the DNA is TGTGCTAGCAGTTACGGACAGGGCTCCTACGAGCAGTACTTC. Complete variable domain (other parts from reference TRBV7-7 and TRBJ2-7): GAGVSQSPRYKVTKRGQDVTLRCDPISSHATLYWYQQALGQGPEFLTYFNYEAQPDKSGLPSDRFSAERPEGSISTLTIQRTEQRDSAMYRCASSYGQGSYEQYFGPGTRLTVT.

CDR3 protein: CASSWRTGPFYEQYF. The CDR3 DNA follows: TGTGCCAGCAGCTGGAGGACAGGGCCCTTCTACGAGCAGTACTTC. The chain uses TRBV5-6 and TRBJ2-7, with 8 positions matching TRBD1. Trimming at V came to 3 bases and at J to 3 bases, leaving 8 bases not matched to a gene. Germline CDR1 and CDR2: SGHDT and YYEEEE. The CDR3 loop spans 15 amino acids.

The CDR3 loop is CASSFAGTGAAETQYF. Written as DNA, the CDR3 is TGTGCCAGCAGCTTCGCCGGGACAGGGGCCGCAGAGACCCAGTACTTC. The genes are TRBV7-2 and TRBJ2-5; 10 bases match TRBD1. The CDR3 extends over 16 amino acids. Trimming at V came to 3 bases and at J to 4 bases, leaving 8 bases not matched to a gene. The germline gives CDR1 SGHTA, CDR2 FQGNSA.

This clone was seen only once. CDR3: CASTIAGVSSYEQYF. CDR3 DNA: TGTGCCAGCACTATAGCGGGGGTAAGCTCCTACGAGCAGTACTTC. This chain uses TRBV6-6 with TRBJ2-7, with 9 bases identical to TRBD2. Germline loops: CDR1 MNHNY, CDR2 SVGAGI (reference sequence). V lost 7 bases to trimming and J lost 0 bases; unmatched junction nucleotides: 7. This CDR3 is built from 15 residues.

V and J are TRBV4-2 and TRBJ2-1; D could derive from TRBD1 or TRBD2 (6 bases each). V shed 1 base and J shed 5 bases, with 12 bases lying between them. Looked up from germline, CDR1 is LGHNA and CDR2 is YNFKEQ. The length of the CDR3 is 15 residues. Written as DNA, the CDR3 is TGTGCCAGCAGCCAAGTTGCAGGGGAGGACAATGAGCAGTTCTTC. It is translated as CASSQVAGEDNEQFF.

There are a few counts of this clone. V is TRBV13 and J is TRBJ1-2, with D unresolved. Trimming took 1 base from V and 6 from J, leaving 12 bases between them. Germline CDR1 reads PRHDT; CDR2 reads FYEKMQ (reference sequence). The CDR3 runs 14 residues. The CDR3 protein is CASSLALGRDGYTF. CDR3 sequence (DNA): TGTGCCAGCAGCTTAGCGTTGGGGAGGGATGGCTACACCTTC.

The CDR3 reads CASLLAVWGQPQHF. CDR3 nucleotides: TGTGCCAGCTTATTAGCGGTTTGGGGTCAGCCCCAGCATTTT. This chain uses TRBV6-1 with TRBJ1-5; the D is unclear. V was trimmed by 8 bases and J by 6 bases, leaving 17 bases between them. CDR1 and CDR2 (germline): MNHNS, SASEGT. CDR3 size: 14 residues.

V usage is TRBV29-1 and J usage is TRBJ2-1; D gene unclear. The germline gives CDR1 SQVTM, CDR2 ANQGSEA. This CDR3 is 15 amino acids long. Deletions cut 4 bases from V and 0 bases from J, with 13 bases between. Written as DNA, the CDR3 is TGCAGCGTTGCATTGGCGTCGAGCTCCTACAATGAGCAGTTCTTC. This sequence encodes CSVALASSSYNEQFF.

The rearrangement uses TRBV4-2 and TRBJ2-5; 7 bases agree with TRBD2. The CDR3 sequence is 16 residues long. V trimming: 0 bases; J trimming: 4 bases; junction bases outside the gene matches: 8. The germline CDR1 and CDR2 sequences are LGHNA and YNFKEQ. The CDR3 reads CASSQDRGGSSETQYF. The CDR3 coding sequence is TGTGCCAGCAGCCAAGATCGGGGCGGGAGTTCAGAGACCCAGTACTTC.

This rearrangement joins TRBV7-2 to TRBJ2-7; weak D call: TRBD1 (5 bases). The germline gives CDR1 SGHTA, CDR2 FQGNSA. V was trimmed by 5 bases and J by 3 bases, leaving 8 bases between them. The CDR3 runs 12 residues. CDR3 coding DNA: TGTGCCAGCAGCCACACAGGCTACGAGCAGTACTTC. This gives the protein CASSHTGYEQYF. Complete variable domain (other parts from reference TRBV7-2 and TRBJ2-7): GAGVSQSPSNKVTEKGKDVELRCDPISGHTALYWYRQSLGQGLEFLIYFQGNSAPDKSGLPSDRFSAERTGGSVSTLTIQRTQQEDSAVYLCASSHTGYEQYFGPGTRLTVT.

The chain links TRBV15 to TRBJ2-1, with TRBD1 identical over 8 bases. The CDR3 contains 14 residues. Trimming at V came to 8 bases and at J to 2 bases, leaving 5 bases not matched to a gene. CDR1 LNHNV and CDR2 YYDKDF come from the germline V gene (reference sequence). The CDR3 DNA sequence: TGTGCCACCGCGACAGGGGCAACCTACAATGAGCAGTTCTTC. Protein product: CATATGATYNEQFF.

The chain employs TRBV13 and TRBJ1-5; D perhaps matches TRBD1 (5 bases). V was pared by 6 bases and J by 5 bases, with 17 bases between. CDR3 length: 15 amino acids. Germline V gene sequence: CDR1 PRHDT, CDR2 FYEKMQ (reference sequence). DNA of the CDR3: TGTGCCAGCAGTAGAGGGACGGGGGGACATCAGCCCCAGCATTTT. It is translated as CASSRGTGGHQPQHF.

The chain joins TRBV4-1 to TRBJ1-1; 9 nucleotides agree with TRBD1. This CDR3 region has 15 residues. Trimming cost V 1 base and J 1 base; bases outside gene matches: 1. The V gene's germline CDR1 is MGHRA and CDR2 YSYEKL. The CDR3 DNA follows: TGCGCCAGCAGCCAAGTGGGACAGGGGAACACTGAAGCTTTCTTT. Residues: CASSQVGQGNTEAFF.

This chain joins TRBV29-1 and TRBJ2-3; D is ambiguous. The CDR3 consists of 13 residues. Germline lookup yields CDR1 SQVTM and CDR2 ANQGSEA. The ends were cut back, 5 bases at V and 4 bases at J, with 13 bases in the middle. The CDR3 loop reads CSVHFRSPDTQYF. CDR3 sequence (DNA): TGCAGCGTTCATTTCCGGTCCCCAGATACGCAGTATTTT.

J is TRBJ2-2 and V is TRBV7-6; the match to TRBD2 covers 7 bases. Germline lookup yields CDR1 SGHVS and CDR2 FNYEAQ. CDR3 length: 15 residues. The V and J ends lost 3 bases and 0 bases, in that order; junction bases with no gene match: 1. The CDR3 DNA sequence: TGTGCCAGCAGCTTGGGGGGGGCGAACACCGGGGAGCTGTTTTTT. It is translated as CASSLGGANTGELFF.